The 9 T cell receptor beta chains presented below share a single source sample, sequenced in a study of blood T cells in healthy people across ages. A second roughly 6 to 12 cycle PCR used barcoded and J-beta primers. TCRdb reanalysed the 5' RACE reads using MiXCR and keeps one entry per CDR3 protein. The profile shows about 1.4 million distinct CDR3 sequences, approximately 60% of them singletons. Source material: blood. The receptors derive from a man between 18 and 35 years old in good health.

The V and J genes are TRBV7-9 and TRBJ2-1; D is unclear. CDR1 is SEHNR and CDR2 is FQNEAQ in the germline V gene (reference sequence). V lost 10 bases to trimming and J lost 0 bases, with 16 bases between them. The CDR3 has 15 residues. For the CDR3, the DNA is TGTGCCACGTCGAAGACCCTCAGCTCCTACAATGAGCAGTTCTTC. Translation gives CATSKTLSSYNEQFF.

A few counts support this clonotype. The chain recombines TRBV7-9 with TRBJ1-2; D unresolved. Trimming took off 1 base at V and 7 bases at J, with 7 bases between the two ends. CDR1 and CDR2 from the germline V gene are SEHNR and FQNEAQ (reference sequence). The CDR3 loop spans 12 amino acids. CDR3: CASSLGRFGYTF. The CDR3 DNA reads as TGTGCCAGCAGCTTAGGAAGGTTTGGCTACACCTTC.

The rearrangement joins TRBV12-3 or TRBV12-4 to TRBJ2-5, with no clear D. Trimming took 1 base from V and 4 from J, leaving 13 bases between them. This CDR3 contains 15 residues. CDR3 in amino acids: CASSLGPPARETQYF. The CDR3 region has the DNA TGTGCCAGCAGTTTAGGGCCCCCTGCCCGAGAGACCCAGTACTTC.

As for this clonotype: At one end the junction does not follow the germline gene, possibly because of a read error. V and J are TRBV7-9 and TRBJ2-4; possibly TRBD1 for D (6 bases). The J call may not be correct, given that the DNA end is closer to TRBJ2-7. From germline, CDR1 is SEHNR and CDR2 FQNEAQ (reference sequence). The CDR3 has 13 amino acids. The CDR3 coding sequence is TGTGTCAGCAGCTTAGGGGACATTTACGAGCAGTACTTC. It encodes CVSSLGDIYEQYF.

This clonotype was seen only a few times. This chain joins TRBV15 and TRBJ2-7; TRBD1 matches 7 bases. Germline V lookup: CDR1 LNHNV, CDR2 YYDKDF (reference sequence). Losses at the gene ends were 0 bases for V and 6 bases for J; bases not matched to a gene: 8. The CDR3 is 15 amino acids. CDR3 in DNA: TGTGCCACCAGCAGAGAAGACAGGGATAATTCCGAGCAGTACTTC. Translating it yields CATSREDRDNSEQYF.

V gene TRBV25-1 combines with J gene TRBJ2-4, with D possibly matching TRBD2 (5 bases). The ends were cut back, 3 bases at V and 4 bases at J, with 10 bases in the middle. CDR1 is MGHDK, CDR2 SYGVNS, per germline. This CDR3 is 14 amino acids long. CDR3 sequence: CASSEGELKNIQYF. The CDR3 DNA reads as TGTGCCAGCAGTGAGGGAGAACTAAAAAACATTCAGTACTTC.

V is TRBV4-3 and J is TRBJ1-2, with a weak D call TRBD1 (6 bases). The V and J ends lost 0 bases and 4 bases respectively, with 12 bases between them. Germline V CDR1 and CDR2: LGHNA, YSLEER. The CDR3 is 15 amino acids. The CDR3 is CASSQDPRGFYGYTF. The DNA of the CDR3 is TGCGCCAGCAGCCAAGACCCGAGGGGGTTCTATGGCTACACCTTC.

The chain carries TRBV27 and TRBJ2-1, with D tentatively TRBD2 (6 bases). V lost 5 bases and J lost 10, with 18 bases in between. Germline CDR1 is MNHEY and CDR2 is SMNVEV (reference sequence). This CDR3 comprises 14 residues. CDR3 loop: CASSPDTSYGEQFF. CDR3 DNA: TGTGCCAGCAGTCCGGATACTAGCTACGGGGAGCAGTTCTTC.

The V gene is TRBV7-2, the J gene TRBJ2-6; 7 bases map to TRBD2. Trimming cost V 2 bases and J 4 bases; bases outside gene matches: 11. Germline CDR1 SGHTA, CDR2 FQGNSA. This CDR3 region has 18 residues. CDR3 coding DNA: TGTGCCAGCAGCTTAATGCGCGGCGGGAGACCGGGGGCCAACGTCCTGACTTTC. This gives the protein CASSLMRGGRPGANVLTF.